Shown below are 26 T cell receptor beta chains from a single sample sequenced in a study of blood T cells in healthy people across ages. The use of a sample-barcoded 5' primer and a J-beta primer mix characterized a second PCR of about 7 to 12 cycles. TCRdb re-derived calls from the 5' RACE reads in MiXCR, one entry per CDR3 protein. Here the sample spans roughly 800,000 distinct CDR3 sequences, 25% to 30% being singletons. A further study also used this sample, focusing on T cells of mothers and their children.

Material: blood. These receptors were collected from a boy younger than 18 in good health.

About this clonotype: One junction end does not reproduce the germline sequence, and a read error may be involved. The V gene is TRBV4-1, the J gene TRBJ1-2, with D uncertain. Germline V gene sequence: CDR1 MGHRA, CDR2 YSYEKL. CDR3 length: 14 amino acids. CDR3 region: CASSPPSRVYDYTF. CDR3 nucleotides: TGCGCCAGCAGCCCCCCTTCAAGGGTCTATGACTACACCTTC.

On this clonotype itself: A junction boundary mismatches the germline segment, possibly from a read error. This sequence joins TRBV2 and TRBJ2-5; a weak D match, TRBD2 (6 bases). The CDR3 is 15 amino acids. Germline V gene lookup returns CDR1 SNHLY and CDR2 FYNNEI. The CDR3 protein is CASSLTGRGQKTQYF. The CDR3 DNA is TGTGCCAGCAGTCTCACCGGGCGGGGCCAAAAGACCCAGTACTTC.

V and J are TRBV7-9 and TRBJ2-5, with 11 bases that match TRBD2. Germline assignment: CDR1 SEHNR and CDR2 FQNEAQ (reference sequence). CDR3 length: 17 amino acids. J was trimmed by 3 bases and V by 6 bases; bases with no gene match: 12. CDR3 amino acids: CASRELASGGPKETQYF. The CDR3, as DNA: TGTGCCAGCAGGGAGCTGGCTAGCGGGGGGCCCAAAGAGACCCAGTACTTC. Combining the CDR3 with reference TRBV7-9 and TRBJ2-5 gives the whole variable domain DTGVSQNPRHKITKRGQNVTFRCDPISEHNRLYWYRQTLGQGPEFLTYFQNEAQLEKSRLLSDRFSAERPKGSFSTLEIQRTEQGDSAMYLCASRELASGGPKETQYFGPGTRLLVL.

This clonotype was seen a few times. This rearrangement joins TRBV12-5 to TRBJ2-2; no firm D call. Trimming removed 2 bases from V and 3 bases from J, with 4 bases in between. The germline V gene encodes CDR1 LGHNT and CDR2 FRNRAP. CDR3 length equals 13 residues. The CDR3 DNA is TGTGCTAGTGGTTTGTCTCACACCGGGGAGCTGTTTTTT. Amino acid sequence: CASGLSHTGELFF.

This clonotype came up a few times. The chain combines TRBV7-2 with TRBJ2-3, with D perhaps matching TRBD1 (6 bases). This CDR3 region has 14 residues. Germline V CDR1 and CDR2: SGHTA, FQGNSA. Trimming took 0 bases from V and 3 from J, leaving 7 bases between them. The CDR3 DNA reads TGTGCCAGCAGCTTAGCAAGGGGGACAGATACGCAGTATTTT. It is translated as CASSLARGTDTQYF.

The rearrangement uses TRBV20-1 and TRBJ2-1, with D possibly TRBD2 on 6 matching bases. CDR3 size: 14 residues. The germline V and J ends were trimmed by 3 bases and 0 bases, with 9 bases remaining between them. Germline CDR1 and CDR2: DFQATT and SNEGSKA (reference sequence). CDR3 protein: CSASAGSSYNEQFF. The CDR3 DNA is TGCAGTGCTAGCGCGGGGAGCTCCTACAATGAGCAGTTCTTC.

The chain uses TRBV5-1 and TRBJ1-3, with a weak D call TRBD1 (5 bases). Germline CDR1 and CDR2: SGHRS and YFSETQ. This CDR3 contains 17 residues. V was clipped by 2 bases and J by 0 bases, with 15 bases between them. The CDR3 DNA follows: TGCGCCAGCAGCTTATTCGGGGACTCCTACTCTGGAAACACCATATATTTT. Translating it yields CASSLFGDSYSGNTIYF.

The genes are TRBV20-1 and TRBJ2-4; D may be TRBD1 or TRBD2 (5 bases each). The CDR3 has 13 amino acids. CDR1 and CDR2 from the germline V gene are DFQATT and SNEGSKA (reference sequence). Trimming removed 6 bases at V and 5 bases at J, with 14 bases between. CDR3 in DNA: TGCAGTGCGCCCGTGGTGGGGGAAAACATTCAGTACTTC. Translated, it gives CSAPVVGENIQYF.

This clonotype was seen a handful of times. The chain uses TRBV7-6 and TRBJ2-5, with a possible D match to TRBD1 (6 bases). CDR1 and CDR2 from the germline V gene are SGHVS and FNYEAQ. V lost 0 bases, J lost 9 bases, and 14 bases lay in between. The CDR3 length is 14 residues. CDR3 region: CASSLANREGAQYF. CDR3 in DNA: TGTGCCAGCAGCTTAGCGAACAGGGAAGGGGCCCAGTACTTC. The full variable domain, completed using reference TRBV7-6 and TRBJ2-5, is GAGVSQSPRYKVTKRGQDVALRCDPISGHVSLYWYRQALGQGPEFLTYFNYEAQQDKSGLPNDRFSAERPEGSISTLTIQRTEQRDSAMYRCASSLANREGAQYFGPGTRLLVL.

This rearrangement joins TRBV7-2 to TRBJ1-5; D is perhaps TRBD1 (6 bases). Trimming stripped 5 bases from V and 7 bases from J, with 12 bases between. The V gene's germline CDR1 is SGHTA and CDR2 FQGNSA. This CDR3 is built from 13 residues. This chain's CDR3 is CASSADRGQPQHF. The CDR3 nucleotides are TGTGCCAGCAGCGCGGACAGAGGACAGCCCCAGCATTTT.

V usage is TRBV18 and J usage is TRBJ2-5; D tentatively fits TRBD1 or TRBD2 (5 bases each). The J call may be in error: the DNA end matches TRBJ2-7 better. Germline V gene sequence: CDR1 KGHSH, CDR2 LQKENI. CDR3 length: 15 amino acids. The DNA of the CDR3 is TGTGCCAGCTCACCACCCGAGGGGTGGTCCTACGAGCAGTACTTC. Translated: CASSPPEGWSYEQYF.

V is TRBV9 and J is TRBJ1-1; D possibly corresponds to TRBD1 (6 bases). This CDR3 has 15 amino acids. The V gene lost 3 bases and the J gene lost 4 bases, with 16 bases spanning the gap. The germline CDR1 and CDR2 sequences are SGDLS and YYNGEE. The CDR3 nucleotides read TGTGCCAGCAGCGAAGGGGGGATCGCGGTCACTGAAGCTTTCTTT. Translated: CASSEGGIAVTEAFF.

Only a few counts were recorded for this clonotype. The genes are TRBV2 and TRBJ1-2; no clear D gene. CDR1 is SNHLY, CDR2 FYNNEI, per germline. This CDR3 is 15 amino acids long. Trimming stripped 1 base from V and 1 base from J, with 10 bases between. The CDR3 DNA sequence: TGTGCCAGCAGTGAAGGGCAGGCGCTTAACTATGGCTACACCTTC. Translation gives CASSEGQALNYGYTF.

The chain carries TRBV7-2 and TRBJ1-5; TRBD1 matches 10 bases. Per the germline V gene, CDR1 is SGHTA and CDR2 is FQGNSA. The ends lost 6 bases at V and 10 bases at J; junction bases unmatched: 15. The CDR3 sequence is 16 residues long. The CDR3, as DNA: TGTGCCAGCAGGTCCTCAGGGACAGGGGCTGTGTACCCCCAGCATTTT. This sequence encodes CASRSSGTGAVYPQHF.

This chain uses TRBV6-5 with TRBJ2-5; 7 positions agree with TRBD1. Germline CDR1 and CDR2: MNHEY and SVGAGI. With 4 bases clipped from V and 11 bases from J, the junction kept 13 bases outside the gene matches. The CDR3 totals 14 residues. Here the CDR3 DNA reads TGTGCCAGCAGTTCGGGACAGTTTACGGACAAGCAGTACTTC. Its translation is CASSSGQFTDKQYF.

The chain carries TRBV28 and TRBJ2-1; D tentatively reads TRBD1 or TRBD2 (6 bases each). The V gene lost 2 bases and the J gene lost 7 bases, with 12 bases spanning the gap. The CDR3 loop spans 14 amino acids. Germline lookup yields CDR1 MDHEN and CDR2 SYDVKM. The CDR3 reads CASSLIGGRNEQFF. CDR3 sequence (DNA): TGTGCCAGCAGTTTAATAGGGGGGAGAAATGAGCAGTTCTTC.

V is TRBV6-1 and J is TRBJ1-1; D is uncertain. In germline, CDR1 is MNHNS, CDR2 SASEGT. The V end lost 4 bases, the J end lost 1 base, and 13 bases lay between the germline ends. The CDR3 runs 15 residues. The CDR3 sequence is CASSAGFWGNTEAFF. CDR3 sequence (DNA): TGTGCCAGCAGTGCGGGGTTTTGGGGGAACACTGAAGCTTTCTTT.

This clonotype was observed a handful of times. The gene calls are TRBV6-5 and TRBJ2-1; D is unresolved. CDR1 is MNHEY, CDR2 SVGAGI, per germline. Trimming stripped 0 bases from V and 10 bases from J, with 13 bases between. The CDR3 extends over 14 amino acids. The CDR3 nucleotides read TGTGCCAGCAGTTACTCCTATCCGGGCGAAGAGCAGTTCTTC. The encoded protein is CASSYSYPGEEQFF.

This clonotype turned up a few times. The CDR3 sequence is CSVEVGVSGANVLTF. For the CDR3, the DNA is TGCAGCGTTGAAGTCGGGGTATCCGGGGCCAACGTCCTGACTTTC. This chain joins TRBV29-1 and TRBJ2-6, with D possibly TRBD2 on 5 matching bases. The ends were cut back, 1 base at V and 4 bases at J, with 11 bases in the middle. CDR3 size: 15 residues. Looked up from germline, CDR1 is SQVTM and CDR2 is ANQGSEA.

This clonotype was counted many times. This rearrangement joins TRBV20-1 to TRBJ2-3, with 9 bases fitting TRBD2. This CDR3 has 14 residues. V lost 5 bases and J lost 0; bases outside the gene matches: 3. CDR1 is DFQATT and CDR2 is SNEGSKA in the germline V gene (reference sequence). The CDR3 DNA reads TGCAGTGCTCTAGCGGGGCTCAGCACAGATACGCAGTATTTT. Translating it yields CSALAGLSTDTQYF.

Only one count was recorded for this clonotype. The chain is built from TRBV5-1 and TRBJ2-3; TRBD2 matches at 8 bases. This CDR3 has 15 amino acids. V trimming: 7 bases; J trimming: 1 base; junction bases outside the gene matches: 8. Germline V gives CDR1 SGHRS, CDR2 YFSETQ. CDR3 nucleotides: TGCGCCAGCCTCCTGGTCGGGGGGGGCACAGATACGCAGTATTTT. Translating it yields CASLLVGGGTDTQYF.

This clonotype has just a few counts. The chain combines TRBV20-1 with TRBJ2-7; D tentatively fits TRBD1 or TRBD2 (5 bases each). This CDR3 is 12 amino acids long. Trimming removed 5 bases at V and 5 bases at J, with 13 bases between. Germline-derived CDR1 and CDR2 are DFQATT and SNEGSKA (reference sequence). CDR3 bases: TGCAGTGCTGTGGGGGATCCCGACGAGCAGTACTTC. Its protein is CSAVGDPDEQYF.

The gene calls are TRBV13 and TRBJ1-6, with D maybe TRBD1 (5 bases). Germline CDR1 and CDR2: PRHDT and FYEKMQ (reference sequence). This CDR3 is 14 amino acids long. Between the trimmed V and J ends, which lost 9 bases and 7 bases, there was a span of 16 bases. This CDR3 is CASATGRRNSPLHF. CDR3 coding DNA: TGTGCCAGTGCCACGGGACGGAGGAATTCACCCCTCCACTTT.

This clonotype was seen a handful of times. The chain employs TRBV28 and TRBJ2-5; 10 bases agree with TRBD2. The J call is uncertain, as TRBJ2-7 better fits the DNA end. The CDR3 spans 16 residues. Germline CDR1 and CDR2: MDHEN and SYDVKM. The CDR3 reads CASRRAPGLAVYEQYF. Here the CDR3 DNA reads TGTGCCAGCAGGCGGGCTCCCGGACTAGCGGTCTACGAGCAGTACTTC.

A few counts support this clonotype. The rearrangement links TRBV29-1 to TRBJ1-4; no definite D call. CDR1 and CDR2 from the germline V gene are SQVTM and ANQGSEA. V shed 4 bases and J shed 4 bases, with 10 bases lying between them. The CDR3 is 13 amino acids. The CDR3: CSVASAFNEKLFF. The CDR3 nucleotides are TGCAGCGTTGCTTCAGCATTTAATGAAAAACTGTTTTTT.

The V call is TRBV21-1, the J call TRBJ2-5. The J call is in doubt because the DNA end fits TRBJ2-7 better. TRBV21-1 is shown as a pseudogene. There are 14 residues in the CDR3. CDR3 DNA sequence: TGTGCCAGCAGCAAAGATTCTCCGTCCTACGAGCAGTACTTC. Protein sequence: CASSKDSPSYEQYF.